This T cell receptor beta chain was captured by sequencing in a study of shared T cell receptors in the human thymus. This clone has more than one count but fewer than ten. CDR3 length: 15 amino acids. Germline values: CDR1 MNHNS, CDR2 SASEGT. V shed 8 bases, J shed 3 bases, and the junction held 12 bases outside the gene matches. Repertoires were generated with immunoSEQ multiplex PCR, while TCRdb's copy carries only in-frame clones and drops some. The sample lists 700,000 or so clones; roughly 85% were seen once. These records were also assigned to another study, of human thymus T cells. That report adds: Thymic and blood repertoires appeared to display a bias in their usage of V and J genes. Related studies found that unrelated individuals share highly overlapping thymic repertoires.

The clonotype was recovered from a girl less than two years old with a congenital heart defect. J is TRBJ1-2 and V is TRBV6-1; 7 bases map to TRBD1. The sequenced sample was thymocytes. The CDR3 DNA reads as TGTGCCAGCCTCCCCAACAGGGGCGGCGACTATGGCTACACCTTC. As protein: CASLPNRGGDYGYTF.